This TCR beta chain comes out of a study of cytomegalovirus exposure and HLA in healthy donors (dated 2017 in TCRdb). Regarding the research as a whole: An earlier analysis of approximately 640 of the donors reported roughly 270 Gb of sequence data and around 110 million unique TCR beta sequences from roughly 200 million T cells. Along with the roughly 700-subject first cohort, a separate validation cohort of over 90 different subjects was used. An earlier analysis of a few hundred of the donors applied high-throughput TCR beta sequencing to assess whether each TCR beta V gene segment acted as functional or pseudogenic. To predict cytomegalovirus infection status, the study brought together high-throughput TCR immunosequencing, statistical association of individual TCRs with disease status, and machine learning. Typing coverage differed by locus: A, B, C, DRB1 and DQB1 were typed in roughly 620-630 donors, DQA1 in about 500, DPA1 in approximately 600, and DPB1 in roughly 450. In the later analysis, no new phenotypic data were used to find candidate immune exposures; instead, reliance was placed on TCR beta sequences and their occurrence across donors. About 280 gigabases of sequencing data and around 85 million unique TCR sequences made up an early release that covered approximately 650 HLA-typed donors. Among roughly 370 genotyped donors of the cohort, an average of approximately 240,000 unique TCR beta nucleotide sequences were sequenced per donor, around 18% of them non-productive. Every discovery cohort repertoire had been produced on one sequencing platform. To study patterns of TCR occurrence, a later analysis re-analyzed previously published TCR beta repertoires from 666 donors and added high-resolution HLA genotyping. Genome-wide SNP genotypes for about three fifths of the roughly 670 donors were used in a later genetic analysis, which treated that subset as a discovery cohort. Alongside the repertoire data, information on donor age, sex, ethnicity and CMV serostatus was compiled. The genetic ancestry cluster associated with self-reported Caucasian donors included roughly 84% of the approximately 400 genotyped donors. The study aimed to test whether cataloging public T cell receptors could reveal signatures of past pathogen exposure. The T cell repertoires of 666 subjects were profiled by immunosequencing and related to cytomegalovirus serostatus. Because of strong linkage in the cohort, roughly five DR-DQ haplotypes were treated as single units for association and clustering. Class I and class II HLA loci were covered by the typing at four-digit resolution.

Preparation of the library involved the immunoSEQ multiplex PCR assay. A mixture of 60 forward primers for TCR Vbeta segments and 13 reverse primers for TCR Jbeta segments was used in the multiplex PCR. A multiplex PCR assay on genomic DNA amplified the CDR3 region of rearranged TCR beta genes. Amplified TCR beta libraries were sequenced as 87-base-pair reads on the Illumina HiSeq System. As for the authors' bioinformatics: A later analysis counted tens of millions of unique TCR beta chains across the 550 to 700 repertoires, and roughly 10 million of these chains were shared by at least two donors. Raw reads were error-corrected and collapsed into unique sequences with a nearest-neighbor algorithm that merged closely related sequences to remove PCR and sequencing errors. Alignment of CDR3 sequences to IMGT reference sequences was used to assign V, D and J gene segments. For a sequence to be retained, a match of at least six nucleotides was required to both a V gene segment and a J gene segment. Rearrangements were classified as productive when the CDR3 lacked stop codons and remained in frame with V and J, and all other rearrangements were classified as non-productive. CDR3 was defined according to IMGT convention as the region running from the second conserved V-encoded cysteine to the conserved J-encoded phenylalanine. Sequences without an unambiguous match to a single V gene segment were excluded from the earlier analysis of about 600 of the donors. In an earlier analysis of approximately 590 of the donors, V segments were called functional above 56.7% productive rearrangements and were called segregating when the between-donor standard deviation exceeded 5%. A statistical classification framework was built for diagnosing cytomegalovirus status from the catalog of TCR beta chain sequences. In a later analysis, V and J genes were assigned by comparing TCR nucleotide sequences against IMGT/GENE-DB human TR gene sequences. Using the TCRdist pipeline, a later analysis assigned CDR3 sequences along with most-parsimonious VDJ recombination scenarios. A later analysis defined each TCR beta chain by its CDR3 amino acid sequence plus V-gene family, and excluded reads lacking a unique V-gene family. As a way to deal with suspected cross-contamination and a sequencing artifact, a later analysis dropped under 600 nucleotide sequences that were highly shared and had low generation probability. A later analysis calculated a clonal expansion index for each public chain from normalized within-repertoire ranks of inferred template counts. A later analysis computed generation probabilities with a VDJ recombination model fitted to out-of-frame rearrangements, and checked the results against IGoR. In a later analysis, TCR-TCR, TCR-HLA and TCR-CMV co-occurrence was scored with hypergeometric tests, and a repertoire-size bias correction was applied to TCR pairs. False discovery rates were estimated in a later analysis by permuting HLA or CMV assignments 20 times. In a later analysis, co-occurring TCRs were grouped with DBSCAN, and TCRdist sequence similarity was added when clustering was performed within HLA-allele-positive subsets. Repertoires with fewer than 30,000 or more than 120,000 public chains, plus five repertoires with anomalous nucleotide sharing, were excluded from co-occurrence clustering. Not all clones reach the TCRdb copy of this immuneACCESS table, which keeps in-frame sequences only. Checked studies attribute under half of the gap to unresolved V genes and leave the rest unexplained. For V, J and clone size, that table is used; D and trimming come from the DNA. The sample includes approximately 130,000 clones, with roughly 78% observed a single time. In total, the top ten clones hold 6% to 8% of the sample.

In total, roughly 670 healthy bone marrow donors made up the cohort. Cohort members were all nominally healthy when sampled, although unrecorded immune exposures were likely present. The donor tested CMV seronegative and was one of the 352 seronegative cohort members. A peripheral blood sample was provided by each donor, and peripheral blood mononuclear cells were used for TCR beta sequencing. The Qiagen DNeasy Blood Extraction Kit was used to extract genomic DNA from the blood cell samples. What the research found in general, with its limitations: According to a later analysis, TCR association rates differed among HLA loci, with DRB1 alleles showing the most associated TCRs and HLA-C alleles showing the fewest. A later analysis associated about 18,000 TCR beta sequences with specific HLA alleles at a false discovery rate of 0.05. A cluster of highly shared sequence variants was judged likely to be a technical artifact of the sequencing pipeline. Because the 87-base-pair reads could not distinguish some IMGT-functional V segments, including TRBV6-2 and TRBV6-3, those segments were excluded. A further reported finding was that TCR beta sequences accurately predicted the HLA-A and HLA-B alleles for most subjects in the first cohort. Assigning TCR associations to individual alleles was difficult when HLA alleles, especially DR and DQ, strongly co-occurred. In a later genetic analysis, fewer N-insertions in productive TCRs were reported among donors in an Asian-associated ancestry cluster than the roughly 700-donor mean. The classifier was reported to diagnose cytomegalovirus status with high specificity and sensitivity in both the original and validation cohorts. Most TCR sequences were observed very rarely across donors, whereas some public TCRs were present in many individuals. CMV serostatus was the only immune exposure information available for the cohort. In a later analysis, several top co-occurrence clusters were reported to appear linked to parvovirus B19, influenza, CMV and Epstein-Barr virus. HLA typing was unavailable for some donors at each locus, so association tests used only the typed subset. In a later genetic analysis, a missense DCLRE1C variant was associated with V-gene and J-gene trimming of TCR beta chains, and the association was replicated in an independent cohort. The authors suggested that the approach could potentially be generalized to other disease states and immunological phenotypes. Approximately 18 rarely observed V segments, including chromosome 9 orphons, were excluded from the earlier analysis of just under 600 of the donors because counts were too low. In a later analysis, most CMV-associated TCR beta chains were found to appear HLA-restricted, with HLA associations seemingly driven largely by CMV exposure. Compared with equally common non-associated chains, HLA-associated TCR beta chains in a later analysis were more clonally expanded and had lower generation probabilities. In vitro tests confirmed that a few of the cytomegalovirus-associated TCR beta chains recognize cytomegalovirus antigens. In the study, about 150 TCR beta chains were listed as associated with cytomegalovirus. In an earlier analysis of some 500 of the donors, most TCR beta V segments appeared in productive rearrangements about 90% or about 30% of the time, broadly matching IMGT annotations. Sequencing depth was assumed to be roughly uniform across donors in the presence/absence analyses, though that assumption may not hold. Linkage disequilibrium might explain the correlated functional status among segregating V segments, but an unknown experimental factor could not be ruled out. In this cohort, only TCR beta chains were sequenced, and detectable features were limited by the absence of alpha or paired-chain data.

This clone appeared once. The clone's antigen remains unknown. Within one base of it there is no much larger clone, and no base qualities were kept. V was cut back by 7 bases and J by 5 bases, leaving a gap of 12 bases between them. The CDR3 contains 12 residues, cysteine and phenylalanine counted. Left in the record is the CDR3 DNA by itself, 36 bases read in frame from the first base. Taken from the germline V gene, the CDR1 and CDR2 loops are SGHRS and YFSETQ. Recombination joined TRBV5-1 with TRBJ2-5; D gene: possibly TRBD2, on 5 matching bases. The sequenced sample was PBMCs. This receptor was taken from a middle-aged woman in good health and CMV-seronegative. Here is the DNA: TGCGCCAGCGGCGGACCGGGGGAGACCCAGTACTTC. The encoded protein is CASGGPGETQYF.